This TCR beta chain was profiled in a study of blood T cell repertoires in COVID-19. Study background: Both acute and convalescent COVID-19 samples were obtained from the United States, Italy and Spain. Sample material is recorded as cDNA or gDNA derived from T cells, B-cell-depleted T cells, or PBMCs.

CDR3 size: 13 residues. With V trimmed by 5 bases and J by 4 bases, 5 bases remained unmatched. Germline CDR1 reads MGHDK; CDR2 reads SYGVNS. In the study's own analysis: From reference gene primer amplification, estimates of nucleated cell counts were derived. The data were produced by immunoSEQ multiplex PCR, yet TCRdb's version contains in-frame clones alone and is incomplete. D and trimming come from the DNA, and the V and J calls and clone size come from that table. The sample holds roughly 250,000 clones, roughly 83% seen once. The specimen was peripheral blood. This clonotype was obtained from a woman in her fifties or sixties with acute or convalescent COVID-19. The chain carries TRBV25-1 and TRBJ2-7; 7 nucleotides match TRBD1. The CDR3 DNA is TGTGCCAGCAGTTGGGCAGGGGGATACGAGCAGTACTTC. It codes for CASSWAGGYEQYF.